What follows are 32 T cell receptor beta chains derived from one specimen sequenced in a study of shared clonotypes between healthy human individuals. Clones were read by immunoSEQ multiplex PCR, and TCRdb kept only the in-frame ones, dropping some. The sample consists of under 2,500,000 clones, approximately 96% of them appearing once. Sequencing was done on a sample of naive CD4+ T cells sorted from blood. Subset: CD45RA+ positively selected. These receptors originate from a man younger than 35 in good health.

CDR3 protein: CASSPGQEKSYTF. The CDR3 nucleotides read TGTGCCAGCAGCCCTGGTCAGGAGAAGAGCTACACCTTC. The rearrangement links TRBV7-9 to TRBJ1-2; D gene uncertain. Trimming took off 5 bases at V and 9 bases at J, with 16 bases between the two ends. The CDR3 is 13 amino acids. Germline CDR1 and CDR2: SEHNR and FQNEAQ (reference sequence).

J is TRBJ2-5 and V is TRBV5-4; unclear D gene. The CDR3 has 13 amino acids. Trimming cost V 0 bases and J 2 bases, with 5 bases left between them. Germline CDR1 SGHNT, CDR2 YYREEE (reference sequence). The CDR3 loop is CASSLDWQETQYF. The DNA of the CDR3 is TGTGCCAGCAGCTTGGACTGGCAAGAGACCCAGTACTTC.

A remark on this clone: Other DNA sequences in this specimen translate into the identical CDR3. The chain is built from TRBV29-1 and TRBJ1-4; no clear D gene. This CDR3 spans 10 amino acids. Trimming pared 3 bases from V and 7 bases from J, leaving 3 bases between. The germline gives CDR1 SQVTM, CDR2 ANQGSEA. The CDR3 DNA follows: TGCAGCGTTGAGGGTGAAAAACTGTTTTTT. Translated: CSVEGEKLFF.

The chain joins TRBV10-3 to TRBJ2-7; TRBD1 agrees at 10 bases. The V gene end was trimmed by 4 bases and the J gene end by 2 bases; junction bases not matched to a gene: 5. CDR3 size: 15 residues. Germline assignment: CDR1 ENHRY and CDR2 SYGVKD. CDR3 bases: TGTGCCATCAGTGCAGGGACAGGGGACACCTACGAGCAGTACTTC. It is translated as CAISAGTGDTYEQYF.

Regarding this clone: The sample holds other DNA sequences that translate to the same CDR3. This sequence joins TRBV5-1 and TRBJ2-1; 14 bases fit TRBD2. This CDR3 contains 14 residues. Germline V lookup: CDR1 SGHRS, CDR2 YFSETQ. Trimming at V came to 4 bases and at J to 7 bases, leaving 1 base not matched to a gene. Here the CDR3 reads CASSRTSGGNEQFF. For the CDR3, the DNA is TGCGCCAGCAGCCGGACTAGCGGGGGGAATGAGCAGTTCTTC.

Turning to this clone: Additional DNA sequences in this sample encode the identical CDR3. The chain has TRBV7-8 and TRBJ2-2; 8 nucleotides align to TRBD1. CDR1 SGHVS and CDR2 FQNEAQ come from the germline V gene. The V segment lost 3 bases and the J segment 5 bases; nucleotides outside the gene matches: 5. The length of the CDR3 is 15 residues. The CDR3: CASSLDRVGTGELFF. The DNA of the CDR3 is TGTGCCAGCAGCTTGGACAGGGTCGGGACCGGGGAGCTGTTTTTT.

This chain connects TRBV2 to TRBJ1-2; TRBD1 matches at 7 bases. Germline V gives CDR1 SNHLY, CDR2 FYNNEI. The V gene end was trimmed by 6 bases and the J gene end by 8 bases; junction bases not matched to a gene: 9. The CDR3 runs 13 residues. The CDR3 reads CASSRQGGGGYTF. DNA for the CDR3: TGTGCCAGCAGCCGACAGGGAGGTGGAGGCTACACCTTC.

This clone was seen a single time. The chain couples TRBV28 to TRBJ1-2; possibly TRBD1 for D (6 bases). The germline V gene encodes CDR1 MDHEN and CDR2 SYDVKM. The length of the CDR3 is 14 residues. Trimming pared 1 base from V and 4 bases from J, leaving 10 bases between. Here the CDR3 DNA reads TGTGCCAGCAGTTTATCACCGGGGGCCTATGGCTACACCTTC. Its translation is CASSLSPGAYGYTF.

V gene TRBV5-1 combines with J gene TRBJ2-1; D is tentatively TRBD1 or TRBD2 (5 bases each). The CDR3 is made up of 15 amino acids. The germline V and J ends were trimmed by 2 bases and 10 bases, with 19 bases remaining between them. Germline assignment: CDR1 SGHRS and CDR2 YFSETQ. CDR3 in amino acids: CASSFLTGGQGEQFF. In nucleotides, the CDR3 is TGCGCCAGCAGCTTTCTTACAGGAGGTCAGGGAGAGCAGTTCTTC.

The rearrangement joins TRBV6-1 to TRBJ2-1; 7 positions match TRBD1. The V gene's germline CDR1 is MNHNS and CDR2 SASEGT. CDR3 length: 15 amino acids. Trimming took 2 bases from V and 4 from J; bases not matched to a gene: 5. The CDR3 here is CASSEYPGQYNEQFF. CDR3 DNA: TGTGCCAGCAGTGAATATCCGGGACAGTACAATGAGCAGTTCTTC.

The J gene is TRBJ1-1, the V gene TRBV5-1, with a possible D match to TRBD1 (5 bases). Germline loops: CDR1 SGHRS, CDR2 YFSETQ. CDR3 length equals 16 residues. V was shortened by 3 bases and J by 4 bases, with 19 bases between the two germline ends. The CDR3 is CASSWDFGAMVTEAFF. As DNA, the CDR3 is TGCGCCAGCAGCTGGGATTTCGGGGCGATGGTCACTGAAGCTTTCTTT.

This CDR3 is CASSLDPSADTQYF. In DNA form, the CDR3 reads TGCGCCAGCAGCTTGGACCCCTCTGCAGATACGCAGTATTTT. The V gene is TRBV5-1, the J gene TRBJ2-3, with D unclear. The germline CDR1 and CDR2 sequences are SGHRS and YFSETQ. This CDR3 contains 14 residues. V was clipped by 0 bases and J by 4 bases, with 9 bases between them.

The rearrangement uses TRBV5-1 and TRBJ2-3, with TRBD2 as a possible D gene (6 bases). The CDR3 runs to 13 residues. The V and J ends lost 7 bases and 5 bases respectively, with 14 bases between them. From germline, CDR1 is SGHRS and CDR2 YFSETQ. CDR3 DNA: TGCGCCAGCTATCTAGCGCCCGGAGATACGCAGTATTTT. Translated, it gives CASYLAPGDTQYF.

The CDR3 nucleotides are TGTGCCAGCAGCCAATGGGCGTTGACACTGTTCTTC. Protein sequence: CASSQWALTLFF. V usage is TRBV14 and J usage is TRBJ2-1, with D unclear. Germline V lookup: CDR1 SGHDN, CDR2 FVKESK. V dropped 2 bases and J dropped 15 bases, with 14 bases sitting between them. There are 12 residues in the CDR3.

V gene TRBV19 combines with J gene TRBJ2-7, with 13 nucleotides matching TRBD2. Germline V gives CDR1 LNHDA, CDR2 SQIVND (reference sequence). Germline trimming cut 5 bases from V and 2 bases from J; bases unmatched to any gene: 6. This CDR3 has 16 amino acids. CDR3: CASSPPGLAGPYEQYF. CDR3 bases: TGTGCCAGTAGTCCTCCGGGACTAGCGGGACCCTACGAGCAGTACTTC.

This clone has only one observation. CDR3 region: CATSRGQVSYEQYF. CDR3 coding DNA: TGTGCCACCAGCAGAGGACAGGTGTCCTACGAGCAGTACTTC. The chain links TRBV15 to TRBJ2-7; a weak D match, TRBD1 (6 bases). V was clipped by 1 base and J by 1 base, with 8 bases between them. Germline CDR1 is LNHNV and CDR2 is YYDKDF (reference sequence). The CDR3 length is 14 residues.

CDR3 sequence: CASSSRGQPGHIQYF. In DNA, the CDR3 is TGCGCCAGCAGTTCCAGGGGTCAACCGGGGCACATTCAGTACTTC. The chain recombines TRBV5-1 with TRBJ2-4; the D gene is possibly TRBD1 (6 bases). CDR3 size: 15 residues. Per germline, CDR1 SGHRS and CDR2 YFSETQ. Trimming pared 5 bases from V and 8 bases from J, leaving 20 bases between.

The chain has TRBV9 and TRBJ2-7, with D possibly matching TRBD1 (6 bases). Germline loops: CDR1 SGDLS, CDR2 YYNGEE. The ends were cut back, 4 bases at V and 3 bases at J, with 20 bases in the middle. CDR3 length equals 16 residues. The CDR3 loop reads CASSPRKAGALYEQYF. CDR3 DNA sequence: TGTGCCAGCAGCCCACGGAAGGCAGGGGCCCTCTACGAGCAGTACTTC.

The CDR3 nucleotides are TGTGCCAGCAGCCCTGGGGACAGGGGGCTGGTGGAGACCCAGTACTTC. It codes for CASSPGDRGLVETQYF. This chain joins TRBV7-9 and TRBJ2-5, with 12 bases identical to TRBD1. V shed 5 bases, J shed 5 bases, and the junction held 9 bases outside the gene matches. CDR3 length: 16 amino acids. Germline CDR1 SEHNR, CDR2 FQNEAQ (reference sequence).

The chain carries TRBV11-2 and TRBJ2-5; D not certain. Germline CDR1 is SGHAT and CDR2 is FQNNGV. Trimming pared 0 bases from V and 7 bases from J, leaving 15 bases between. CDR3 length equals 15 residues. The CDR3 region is CASSLDRPATRTQYF. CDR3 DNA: TGTGCCAGCAGCTTAGATAGGCCCGCCACACGGACCCAGTACTTC.

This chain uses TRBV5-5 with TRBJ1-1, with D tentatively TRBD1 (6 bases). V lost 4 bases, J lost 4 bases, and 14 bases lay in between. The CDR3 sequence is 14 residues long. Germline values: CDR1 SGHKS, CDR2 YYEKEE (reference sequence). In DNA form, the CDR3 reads TGTGCCAGCAGCCTAAATACAGGGACCACTGAAGCTTTCTTT. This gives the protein CASSLNTGTTEAFF.

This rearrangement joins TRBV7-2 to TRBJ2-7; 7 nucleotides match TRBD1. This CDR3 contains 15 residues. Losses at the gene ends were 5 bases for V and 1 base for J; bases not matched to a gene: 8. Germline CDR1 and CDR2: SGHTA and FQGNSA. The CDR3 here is CASSEQGYKSYEQYF. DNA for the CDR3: TGTGCCAGCAGCGAACAGGGGTATAAGTCCTACGAGCAGTACTTC.

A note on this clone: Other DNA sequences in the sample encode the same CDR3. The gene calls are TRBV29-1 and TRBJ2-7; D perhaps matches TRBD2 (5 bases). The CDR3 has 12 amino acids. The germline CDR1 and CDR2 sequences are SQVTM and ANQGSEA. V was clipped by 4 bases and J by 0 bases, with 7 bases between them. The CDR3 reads CSVGRSSYEQYF. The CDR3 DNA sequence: TGCAGCGTTGGGAGGAGCTCCTACGAGCAGTACTTC.

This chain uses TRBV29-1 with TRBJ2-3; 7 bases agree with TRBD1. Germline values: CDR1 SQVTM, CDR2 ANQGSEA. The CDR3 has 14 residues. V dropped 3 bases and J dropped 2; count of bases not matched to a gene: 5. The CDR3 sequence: CSVEEQGFTDTQYF. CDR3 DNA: TGCAGCGTTGAGGAACAGGGGTTCACAGATACGCAGTATTTT.

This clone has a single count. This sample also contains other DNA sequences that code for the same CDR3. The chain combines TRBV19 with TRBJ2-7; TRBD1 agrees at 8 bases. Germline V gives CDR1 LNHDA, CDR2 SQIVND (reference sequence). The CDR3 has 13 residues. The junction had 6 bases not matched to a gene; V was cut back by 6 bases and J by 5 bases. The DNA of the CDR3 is TGTGCCAGTAGCCCTGACAGGGGCCACGAGCAGTACTTC. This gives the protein CASSPDRGHEQYF.

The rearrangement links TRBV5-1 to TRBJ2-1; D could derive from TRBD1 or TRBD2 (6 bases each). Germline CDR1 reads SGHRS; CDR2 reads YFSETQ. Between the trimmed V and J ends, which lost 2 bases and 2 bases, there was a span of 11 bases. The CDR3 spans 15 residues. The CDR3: CASSLTGATYNEQFF. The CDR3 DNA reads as TGCGCCAGCAGCTTAACGGGGGCCACCTACAATGAGCAGTTCTTC.

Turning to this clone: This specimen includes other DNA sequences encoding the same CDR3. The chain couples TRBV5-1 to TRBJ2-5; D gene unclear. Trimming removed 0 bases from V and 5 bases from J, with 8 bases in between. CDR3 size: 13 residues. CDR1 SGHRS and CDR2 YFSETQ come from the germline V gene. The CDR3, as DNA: TGCGCCAGCAGCTTGGCCCTGGGGGAGACCCAGTACTTC. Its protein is CASSLALGETQYF.

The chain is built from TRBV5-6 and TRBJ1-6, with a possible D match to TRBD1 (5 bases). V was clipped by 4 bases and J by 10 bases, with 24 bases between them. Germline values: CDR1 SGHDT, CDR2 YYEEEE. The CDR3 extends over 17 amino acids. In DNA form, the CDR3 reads TGTGCCAGCAGCCCAGCAGGTTTCCAGCGCAGGGAGTCACCCCTCCACTTT. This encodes CASSPAGFQRRESPLHF.

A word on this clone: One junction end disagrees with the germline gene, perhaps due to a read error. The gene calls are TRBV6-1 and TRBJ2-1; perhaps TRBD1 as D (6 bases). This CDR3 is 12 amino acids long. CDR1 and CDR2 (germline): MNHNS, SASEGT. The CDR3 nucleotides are TGTGCCAGCAGTGACCGGGACACCCACAACCTCTTC. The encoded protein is CASSDRDTHNLF.

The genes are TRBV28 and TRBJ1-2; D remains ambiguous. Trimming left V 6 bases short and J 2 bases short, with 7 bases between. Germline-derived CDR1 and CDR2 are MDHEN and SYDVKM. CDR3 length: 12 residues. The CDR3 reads CASRSANYGYTF. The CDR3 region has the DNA TGTGCCAGCAGGTCAGCCAACTATGGCTACACCTTC.

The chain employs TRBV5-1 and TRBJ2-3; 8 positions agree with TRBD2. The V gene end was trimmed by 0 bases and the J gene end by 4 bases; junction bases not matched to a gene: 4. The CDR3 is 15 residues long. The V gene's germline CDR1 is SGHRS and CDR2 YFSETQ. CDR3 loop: CASSLGSGNADTQYF. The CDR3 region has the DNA TGCGCCAGCAGCTTGGGTAGCGGGAACGCAGATACGCAGTATTTT.

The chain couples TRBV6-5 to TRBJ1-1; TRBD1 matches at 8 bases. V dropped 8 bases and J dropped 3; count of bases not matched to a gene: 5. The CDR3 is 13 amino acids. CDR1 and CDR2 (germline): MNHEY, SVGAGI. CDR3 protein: CASCRGHHTEAFF. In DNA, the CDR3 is TGTGCCAGCTGCAGGGGGCACCACACTGAAGCTTTCTTT.